This T cell receptor beta chain was sequenced in a study of cytomegalovirus exposure and HLA in healthy donors (dated by TCRdb to about 2017). Notes on the research overall: In an earlier analysis of fewer than 750 of the donors, approximately 300 Gb of sequence data and 100 million or so unique TCR beta sequences from 150 million to 200 million T cells were reported. Every repertoire in the discovery cohort had been generated on one and the same sequencing platform. The later analysis used no new phenotypic data to find candidate immune exposures, relying instead on TCR beta sequences and their occurrence across donors. A later genetic analysis took genome-wide SNP genotypes for about 65% of the 666 donors and used that subset as a discovery cohort. An early release that covered 500 to 800 HLA-typed donors contained approximately 320 gigabases of sequencing data and 85 million to 100 million unique TCR sequences. On average, about 240,000 unique TCR beta nucleotide sequences were sequenced per donor among about 400 genotyped donors of the cohort, with roughly 19% of those sequences being non-productive. Among the 398 genotyped donors, around 81% belonged to the genetic ancestry cluster associated with self-reported Caucasian donors. In a later analysis, previously published TCR beta repertoires from some 640 donors were re-analyzed and high-resolution HLA genotyping was added so that TCR occurrence patterns could be studied. Because of strong linkage in the cohort, roughly five DR-DQ haplotypes were treated as single units for association and clustering. Besides the first cohort of some 670 subjects, a separate validation cohort made up of around 120 different subjects was used. The study combined high-throughput TCR immunosequencing, statistical association of individual TCRs with disease status, and machine learning to predict cytomegalovirus infection status. Donor age, sex, ethnicity and CMV serostatus were compiled alongside the repertoire data. An earlier analysis of 587 of the donors applied high-throughput TCR beta sequencing to assess whether each TCR beta V gene segment acted as functional or pseudogenic. The study profiled the T cell repertoires of more than 500 subjects by immunosequencing and related them to cytomegalovirus serostatus. Typing coverage varied by locus: about 620-640 donors for A, B, C, DRB1 and DQB1; 500 to 550 for DQA1; 606 for DPA1; 400 to 480 for DPB1. Both class I and class II loci were covered by HLA typing, at four-digit resolution. The study aimed to test whether signatures of past pathogen exposure could be identified by cataloging public T cell receptors. The paper as a whole reports these results and caveats: Correlated functional status among segregating V segments might reflect linkage disequilibrium, but an unknown experimental factor could not be ruled out. In vitro tests confirmed that a few of the cytomegalovirus-associated TCR beta chains recognize cytomegalovirus antigens. Across donors, most TCR sequences were observed very rarely, whereas some public TCRs were present in many individuals. This cohort had only TCR beta chains sequenced, and the lack of alpha or paired-chain data limited which features could be detected. Some IMGT-functional V segments, including TRBV6-2 and TRBV6-3, could not be distinguished by the 87-base-pair reads and were therefore excluded. Cytomegalovirus status was reported to be diagnosed by the classifier with high specificity and sensitivity in both the original and validation cohorts. A further reported finding was that TCR beta sequences accurately predicted the HLA-A and HLA-B alleles for most subjects in the first cohort. A later analysis found that most CMV-associated TCR beta chains appeared HLA-restricted, with HLA associations seemingly driven largely by CMV exposure. A group of highly shared sequence variants was considered likely to be a technical artifact of the sequencing pipeline. According to a later genetic analysis, donors in an Asian-associated ancestry cluster had fewer N-insertions in productive TCRs than the approximately 630-donor mean. A total of about 180 TCR beta chains were listed by the study as associated with cytomegalovirus. According to a later analysis, parvovirus B19, influenza, CMV and Epstein-Barr virus appeared linked to several top co-occurrence clusters. In a later analysis, HLA-associated TCR beta chains showed more clonal expansion and lower generation probabilities than non-associated chains that were equally common. An association between a missense DCLRE1C variant and V-gene and J-gene trimming of TCR beta chains was found in a later genetic analysis and replicated in an independent cohort. When HLA alleles, especially DR and DQ, strongly co-occurred, TCR associations were difficult to assign to individual alleles. HLA typing was unavailable for some donors at each locus, so association tests used only the typed subset. For the cohort, immune exposure information was limited to CMV serostatus. Presence/absence analyses assumed roughly uniform sequencing depth across donors, an assumption that may not hold. Roughly 17 rarely observed V segments, including chromosome 9 orphons, were excluded from the earlier analysis of approximately 500 of the donors because counts were too low. At a false discovery rate of 0.05, a later analysis linked 16,951 TCR beta sequences to specific HLA alleles. The authors suggested that the approach could potentially be generalized to other disease states and immunological phenotypes. In an earlier analysis of approximately 600 of the donors, most TCR beta V segments were observed in productive rearrangements about 87% or about 30% of the time, broadly matching IMGT annotations. A later analysis found that TCR association rates varied across HLA loci, with DRB1 alleles showing the most associated TCRs and HLA-C alleles the fewest.

The protocol used for the library was the immunoSEQ multiplex PCR assay. For the multiplex PCR, a mixture combining 60 forward primers for TCR Vbeta segments and 13 reverse primers for TCR Jbeta segments was used. The CDR3 region of rearranged TCR beta genes was amplified from genomic DNA with a multiplex PCR assay. The amplified TCR beta libraries were sequenced on the Illumina HiSeq System as 87-base-pair reads. Regarding the original processing steps: Across the 500 to 750 repertoires, a later analysis counted about 81 million unique TCR beta chains, about 10 million of which were shared by at least two donors. A nearest-neighbor algorithm error-corrected the raw reads and collapsed the reads into unique sequences, merging closely related sequences to remove PCR and sequencing errors. V, D and J gene segments were assigned by aligning CDR3 sequences to IMGT reference sequences. Each retained sequence needed at least a six-nucleotide match to both a V gene segment and a J gene segment. Rearrangements were classified as productive when the CDR3 lacked stop codons and remained in frame with V and J, and all other rearrangements were classified as non-productive. CDR3 was defined by IMGT convention, running from the second conserved V-encoded cysteine to the conserved J-encoded phenylalanine. Sequences without an unambiguous match to a single V gene segment were excluded from the earlier analysis of 500 to 700 of the donors. In an earlier analysis of 500 to 750 of the donors, V segments were called functional above 56.7% productive rearrangements and were called segregating when the between-donor standard deviation exceeded 5%. A statistical classification framework was built to diagnose cytomegalovirus status from the catalog of TCR beta chain sequences. A later analysis assigned V and J genes by comparing TCR nucleotide sequences with IMGT/GENE-DB human TR gene sequences. The TCRdist pipeline was used in a later analysis to assign CDR3 sequences and most-parsimonious VDJ recombination scenarios. In a later analysis, each TCR beta chain was defined by its CDR3 amino acid sequence together with its V-gene family, and reads without a unique V-gene family were excluded. To address suspected cross-contamination and a sequencing artifact, a later analysis removed roughly 580 highly shared, low-generation-probability nucleotide sequences. A later analysis calculated a clonal expansion index for each public chain from normalized within-repertoire ranks of inferred template counts. In a later analysis, generation probabilities were computed using a VDJ recombination model fitted to out-of-frame rearrangements, and the results were checked against IGoR. Hypergeometric tests were used in a later analysis to score TCR-TCR, TCR-HLA and TCR-CMV co-occurrence, with a repertoire-size bias correction applied to the TCR pairs. In a later analysis, false discovery rates were estimated by permuting HLA or CMV assignments 20 times. A later analysis grouped co-occurring TCRs with DBSCAN, adding TCRdist sequence similarity when clustering within HLA-allele-positive subsets. For co-occurrence clustering, repertoires with fewer than 30,000 or more than 120,000 public chains were excluded, along with a handful of repertoires with anomalous nucleotide sharing. What TCRdb holds here is the immuneACCESS table cut down to in-frame rearrangements. Part of the clones is not present; checked against another copy, under half of the missing clones reflect an unresolved V gene, and the others are unexplained. D and trimming were read from the DNA, whereas the V and J calls and clone size are those reported in that table. The sample has roughly 130,000 clones on record, roughly four fifths of them singletons. The ten largest clones represent about 11% of the sample.

The CDR3 goes from the cysteine to the phenylalanine over 11 residues. Only the CDR3 DNA is retained, 33 bases long and in frame from the first base. CDR1 and CDR2 were assigned from the germline V gene (reference sequence) as SEHNR and FQNEAQ. V and J lose 9 bases and 4 bases, and a span of 6 bases separates them. The cohort consisted of 650 to 700 healthy bone marrow donors. Cohort members were all nominally healthy when sampled, although unrecorded immune exposures were likely present. The donor was CMV seropositive and belonged to the group of 250 to 300 seropositive cohort members. A peripheral blood sample was provided by each donor, and peripheral blood mononuclear cells were used for TCR beta sequencing. Genomic DNA extraction from the blood cell samples was performed with the Qiagen DNeasy Blood Extraction Kit. As to this clone: This clone's antigen is unknown. Within one base of it there is no much larger clone, and no base qualities were kept.

This sequence was found in a male donor in good health and CMV-seropositive. The rearranged segments are TRBV7-9 and TRBJ2-2, and TRBD2 may be the D gene, going by 6 matching bases. The specimen sequenced was PBMCs. The nucleotide sequence reads TGTGCCAGGGGGGGCACCGGGGAGCTGTTTTTT. Translated, this is CARGGTGELFF.